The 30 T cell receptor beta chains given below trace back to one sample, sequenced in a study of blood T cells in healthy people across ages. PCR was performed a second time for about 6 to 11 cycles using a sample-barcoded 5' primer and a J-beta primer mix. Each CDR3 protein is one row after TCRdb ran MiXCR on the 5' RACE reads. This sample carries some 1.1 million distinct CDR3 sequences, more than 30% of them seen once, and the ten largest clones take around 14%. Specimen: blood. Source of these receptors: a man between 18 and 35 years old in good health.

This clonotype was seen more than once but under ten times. CDR3 coding DNA: TGTGCCAGCAACCCAATTCCCGGGACAGCGCGTATGAACACTGAAGCTTTCTTT. Translation: CASNPIPGTARMNTEAFF. The rearrangement joins TRBV6-2 or TRBV6-3 to TRBJ1-1, with 7 bases matching TRBD1. V was pared by 7 bases and J by 0 bases, with 17 bases of the junction left unmatched. The V gene's germline CDR1 is MNHEY and CDR2 SVGEGT. The CDR3 has 18 residues.

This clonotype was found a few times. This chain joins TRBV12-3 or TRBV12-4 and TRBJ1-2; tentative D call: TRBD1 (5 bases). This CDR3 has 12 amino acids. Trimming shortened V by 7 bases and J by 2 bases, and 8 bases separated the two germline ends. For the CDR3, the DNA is TGTGCCAGCATGGAGGGGAACTATGGCTACACCTTC. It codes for CASMEGNYGYTF.

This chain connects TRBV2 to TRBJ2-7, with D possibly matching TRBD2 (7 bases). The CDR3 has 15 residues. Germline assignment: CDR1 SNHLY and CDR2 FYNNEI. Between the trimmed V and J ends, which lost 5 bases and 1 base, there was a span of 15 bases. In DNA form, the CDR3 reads TGTGCCAGCAGTCCGGCGGGGGCCACGTCCTACGAGCAGTACTTC. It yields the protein CASSPAGATSYEQYF.

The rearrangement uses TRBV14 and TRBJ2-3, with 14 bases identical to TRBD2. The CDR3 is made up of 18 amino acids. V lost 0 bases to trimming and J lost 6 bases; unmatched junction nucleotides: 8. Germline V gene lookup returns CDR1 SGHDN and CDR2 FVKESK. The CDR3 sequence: CASSQDPGLAGGFDTQYF. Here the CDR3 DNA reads TGTGCCAGCAGCCAAGATCCCGGACTAGCGGGGGGATTCGATACGCAGTATTTT. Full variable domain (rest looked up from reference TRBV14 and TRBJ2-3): EAGVTQFPSHSVIEKGQTVTLRCDPISGHDNLYWYRRVMGKEIKFLLHFVKESKQDESGMPNNRFLAERTGGTYSTLKVQPAELEDSGVYFCASSQDPGLAGGFDTQYFGPGTRLTVL.

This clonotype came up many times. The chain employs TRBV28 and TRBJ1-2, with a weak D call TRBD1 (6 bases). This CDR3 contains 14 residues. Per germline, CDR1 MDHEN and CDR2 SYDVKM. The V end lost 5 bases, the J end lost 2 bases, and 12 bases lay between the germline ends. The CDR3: CASSQRTVNYGYTF. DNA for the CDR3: TGTGCCAGCAGTCAGCGGACAGTCAACTATGGCTACACCTTC.

The CDR3: CASSQAYRDGEQFF. Written as DNA, the CDR3 is TGCGCCAGCAGCCAAGCATATAGGGACGGTGAGCAGTTCTTC. The V gene is TRBV5-1, the J gene TRBJ2-1, with D perhaps TRBD1 or TRBD2 (5 bases each). Germline CDR1 reads SGHRS; CDR2 reads YFSETQ. There are 14 residues in the CDR3. The V and J ends lost 4 bases and 9 bases respectively, with 17 bases between them. Based on the CDR3 plus reference TRBV5-1 and TRBJ2-1, the full variable domain is KAGVTQTPRYLIKTRGQQVTLSCSPISGHRSVSWYQQTPGQGLQFLFEYFSETQRNKGNFPGRFSGRQFSNSRSEMNVSTLELGDSALYLCASSQAYRDGEQFFGPGTRLTVL.

The CDR3 region is CAWSRLGQGPTEAFF. The CDR3 DNA is TGTGCCTGGAGTAGGTTAGGACAGGGTCCCACTGAAGCTTTCTTT. The rearrangement joins TRBV30 to TRBJ1-1; 8 nucleotides match TRBD1. Germline assignment: CDR1 GTSNPN and CDR2 SVGIG (reference sequence). The CDR3 extends over 15 amino acids. Losses at the gene ends were 2 bases for V and 4 bases for J; bases not matched to a gene: 9.

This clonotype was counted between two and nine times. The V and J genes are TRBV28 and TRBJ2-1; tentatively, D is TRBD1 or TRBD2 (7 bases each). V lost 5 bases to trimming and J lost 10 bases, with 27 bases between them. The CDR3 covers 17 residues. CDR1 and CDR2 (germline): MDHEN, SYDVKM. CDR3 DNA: TGTGCCAGCAGTCCATCATTGGGAGGGGGCCGGGGACTAGAGCAGTTCTTC. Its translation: CASSPSLGGGRGLEQFF. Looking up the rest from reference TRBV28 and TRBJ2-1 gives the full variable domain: DVKVTQSSRYLVKRTGEKVFLECVQDMDHENMFWYRQDPGLGLRLIYFSYDVKMKEKGDIPEGYSVSREKKERFSLILESASTNQTSMYLCASSPSLGGGRGLEQFFGPGTRLTVL.

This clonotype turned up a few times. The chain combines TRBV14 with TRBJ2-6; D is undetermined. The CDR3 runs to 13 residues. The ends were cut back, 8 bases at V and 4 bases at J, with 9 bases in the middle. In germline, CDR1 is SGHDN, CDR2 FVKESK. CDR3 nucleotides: TGTGCCAGCCTCAGCCCCGGGGCCAACGTCCTGACTTTC. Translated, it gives CASLSPGANVLTF. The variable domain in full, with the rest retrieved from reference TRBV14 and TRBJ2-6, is EAGVTQFPSHSVIEKGQTVTLRCDPISGHDNLYWYRRVMGKEIKFLLHFVKESKQDESGMPNNRFLAERTGGTYSTLKVQPAELEDSGVYFCASLSPGANVLTFGAGSRLTVL.

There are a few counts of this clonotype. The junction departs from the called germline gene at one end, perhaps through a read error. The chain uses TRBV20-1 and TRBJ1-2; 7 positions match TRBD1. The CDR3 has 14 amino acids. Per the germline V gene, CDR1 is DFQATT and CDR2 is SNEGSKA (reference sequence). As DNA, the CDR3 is TGCAGTGCTCGAGACAGGGAGGGAAACTATGGCTACACCTTC. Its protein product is CSARDREGNYGYTF.

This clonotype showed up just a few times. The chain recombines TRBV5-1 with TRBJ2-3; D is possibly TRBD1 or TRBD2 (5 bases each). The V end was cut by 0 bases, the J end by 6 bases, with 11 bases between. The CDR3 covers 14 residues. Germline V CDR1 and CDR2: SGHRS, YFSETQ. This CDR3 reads CASSLDRRGDTQYF. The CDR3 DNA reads TGCGCCAGCAGCTTGGACAGGAGAGGGGATACGCAGTATTTT.

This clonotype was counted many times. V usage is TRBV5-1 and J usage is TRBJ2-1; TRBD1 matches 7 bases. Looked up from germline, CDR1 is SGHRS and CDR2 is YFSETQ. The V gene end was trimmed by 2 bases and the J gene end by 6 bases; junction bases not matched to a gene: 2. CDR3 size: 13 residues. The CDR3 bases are TGCGCCAGCAGCTTAGGGACAGTCAATGAGCAGTTCTTC. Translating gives CASSLGTVNEQFF.

The CDR3 sequence is CASSYVQGYEQYF. Here the CDR3 DNA reads TGTGCCAGCAGTTACGTGCAGGGCTACGAGCAGTACTTC. The chain recombines TRBV6-5 with TRBJ2-7; maybe TRBD1 (5 bases). Trimming took off 2 bases at V and 3 bases at J, with 8 bases between the two ends. Germline V gene data show CDR1 as MNHEY and CDR2 as SVGAGI. This CDR3 comprises 13 residues.

The CDR3 region is CASRAPTRNIQYF. In DNA, the CDR3 is TGTGCCAGCCGGGCCCCCACACGTAACATTCAGTACTTC. The chain couples TRBV28 to TRBJ2-4; D is uncertain. This CDR3 has 13 residues. Trimming pared 8 bases from V and 7 bases from J, leaving 15 bases between. Germline CDR1 MDHEN, CDR2 SYDVKM.

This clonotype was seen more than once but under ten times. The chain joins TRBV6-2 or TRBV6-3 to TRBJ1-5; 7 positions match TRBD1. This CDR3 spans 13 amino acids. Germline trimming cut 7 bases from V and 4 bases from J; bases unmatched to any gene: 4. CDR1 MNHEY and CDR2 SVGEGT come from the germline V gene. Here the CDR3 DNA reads TGTGCCAGCAAAGACAGGGCAAATCAGCCCCAGCATTTT. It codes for CASKDRANQPQHF.

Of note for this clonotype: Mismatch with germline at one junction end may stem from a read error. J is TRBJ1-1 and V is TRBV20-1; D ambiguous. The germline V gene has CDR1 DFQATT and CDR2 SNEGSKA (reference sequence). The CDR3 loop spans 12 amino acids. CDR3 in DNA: TGCAGTGCTAGAGATCCTGGGTCTGAAGTTTTCTTT. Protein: CSARDPGSEVFF.

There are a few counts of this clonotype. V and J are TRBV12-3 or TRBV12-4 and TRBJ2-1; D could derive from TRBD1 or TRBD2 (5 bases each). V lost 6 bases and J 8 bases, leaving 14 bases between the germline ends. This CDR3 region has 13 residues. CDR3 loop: CASRSGRSDEQFF. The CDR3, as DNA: TGTGCCAGCAGATCGGGACGCTCGGATGAGCAGTTCTTC.

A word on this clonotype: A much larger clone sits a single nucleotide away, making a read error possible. The CDR3 loop reads CSVEIWDSSYNEQYF. In nucleotides, the CDR3 is TGCAGCGTTGAAATTTGGGATAGCTCCTACAATGAGCAGTACTTC. The chain recombines TRBV29-1 with TRBJ2-1; D is unclear. Near its end, the DNA agrees better with TRBJ2-7, so the J call may be wrong. The CDR3 sequence is 15 residues long. In germline, CDR1 is SQVTM, CDR2 ANQGSEA.

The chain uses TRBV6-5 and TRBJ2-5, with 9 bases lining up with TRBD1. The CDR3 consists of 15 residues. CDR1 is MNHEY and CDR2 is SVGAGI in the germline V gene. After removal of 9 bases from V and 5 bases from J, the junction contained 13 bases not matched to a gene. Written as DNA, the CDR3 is TGTGCCAGTTCGCTTGGGACAGGGATTGAGGAGACCCAGTACTTC. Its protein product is CASSLGTGIEETQYF.

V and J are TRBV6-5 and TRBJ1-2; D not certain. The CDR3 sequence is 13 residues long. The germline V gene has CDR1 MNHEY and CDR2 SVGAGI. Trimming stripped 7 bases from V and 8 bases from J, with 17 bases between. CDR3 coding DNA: TGTGCCAGCACCCAATACTCCTCCTCGGGCTACACCTTC. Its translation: CASTQYSSSGYTF.

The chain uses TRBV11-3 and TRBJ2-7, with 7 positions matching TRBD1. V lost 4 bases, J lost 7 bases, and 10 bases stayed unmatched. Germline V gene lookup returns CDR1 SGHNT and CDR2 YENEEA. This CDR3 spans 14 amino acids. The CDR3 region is CASSSPTGPHEQYF. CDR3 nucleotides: TGTGCCAGCAGCTCCCCGACAGGGCCGCATGAGCAGTACTTC.

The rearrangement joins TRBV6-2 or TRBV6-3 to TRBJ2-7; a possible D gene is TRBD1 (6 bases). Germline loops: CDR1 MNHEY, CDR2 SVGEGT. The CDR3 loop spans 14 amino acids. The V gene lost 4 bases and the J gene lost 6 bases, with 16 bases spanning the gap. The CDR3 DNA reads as TGTGCCAGCAGTTCGATACAGGGCCGGGTCGAGCAGTACTTC. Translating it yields CASSSIQGRVEQYF.

CDR3: CASSQDPTGANYGYTF. In DNA form, the CDR3 reads TGCGCCAGCAGCCAAGACCCGACAGGAGCTAACTATGGCTACACCTTC. V is TRBV4-1 and J is TRBJ1-2; D possibly corresponds to TRBD1 (6 bases). The CDR3 runs to 16 residues. Germline values: CDR1 MGHRA, CDR2 YSYEKL. Deletions cut 0 bases from V and 0 bases from J, with 11 bases between.

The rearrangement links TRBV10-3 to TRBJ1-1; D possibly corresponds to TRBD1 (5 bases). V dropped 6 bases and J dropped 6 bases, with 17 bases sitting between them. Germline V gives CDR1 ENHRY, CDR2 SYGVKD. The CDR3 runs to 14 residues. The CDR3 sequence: CAIRTPGGDAEAFF. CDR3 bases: TGTGCCATCAGGACCCCGGGTGGGGACGCTGAAGCTTTCTTT.

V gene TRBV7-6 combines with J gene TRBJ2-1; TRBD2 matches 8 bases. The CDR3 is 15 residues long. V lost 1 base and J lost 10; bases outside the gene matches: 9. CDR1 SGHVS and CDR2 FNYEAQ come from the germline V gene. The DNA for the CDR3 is TGTGCCAGCAGCTTAGAAGCGGGGGCGTCCTACGAGCAGTTCTTC. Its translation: CASSLEAGASYEQFF. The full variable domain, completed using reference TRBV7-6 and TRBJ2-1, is GAGVSQSPRYKVTKRGQDVALRCDPISGHVSLYWYRQALGQGPEFLTYFNYEAQQDKSGLPNDRFSAERPEGSISTLTIQRTEQRDSAMYRCASSLEAGASYEQFFGPGTRLTVL.

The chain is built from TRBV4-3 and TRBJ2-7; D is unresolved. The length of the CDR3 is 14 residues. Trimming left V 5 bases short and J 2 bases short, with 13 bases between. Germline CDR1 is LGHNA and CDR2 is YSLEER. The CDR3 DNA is TGCGCCAGCAGCTTGTTTACAGATACCTACGAGCAGTACTTC. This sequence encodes CASSLFTDTYEQYF.

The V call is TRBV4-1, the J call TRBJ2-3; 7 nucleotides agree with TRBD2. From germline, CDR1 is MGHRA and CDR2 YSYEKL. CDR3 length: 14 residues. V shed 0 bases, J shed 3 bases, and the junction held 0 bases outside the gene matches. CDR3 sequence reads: CASSQELATDTQYF. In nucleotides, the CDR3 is TGCGCCAGCAGCCAAGAACTAGCGACAGATACGCAGTATTTT.

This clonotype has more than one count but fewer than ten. The CDR3 loop is CSVGRTGANEQFF. CDR3 bases: TGCAGCGTTGGGAGGACAGGGGCCAATGAGCAGTTCTTC. The chain uses TRBV29-1 and TRBJ2-1, with 9 bases fitting TRBD1. Trimming cost V 4 bases and J 6 bases; bases outside gene matches: 4. The CDR3 spans 13 residues. Germline V CDR1 and CDR2: SQVTM, ANQGSEA.

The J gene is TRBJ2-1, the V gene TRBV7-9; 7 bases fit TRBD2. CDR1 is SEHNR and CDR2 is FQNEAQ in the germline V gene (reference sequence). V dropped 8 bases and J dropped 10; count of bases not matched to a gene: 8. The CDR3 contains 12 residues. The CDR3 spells CASSTGDYEQFF. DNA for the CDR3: TGTGCCAGCTCAACGGGGGACTACGAGCAGTTCTTC.

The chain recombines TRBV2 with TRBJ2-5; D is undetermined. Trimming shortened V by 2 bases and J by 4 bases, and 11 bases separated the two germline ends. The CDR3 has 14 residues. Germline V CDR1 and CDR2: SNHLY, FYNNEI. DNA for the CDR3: TGTGCCAGCAGTGAATCCGGTAGGCGAGAGACCCAGTACTTC. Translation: CASSESGRRETQYF. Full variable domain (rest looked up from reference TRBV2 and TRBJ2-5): EPEVTQTPSHQVTQMGQEVILRCVPISNHLYFYWYRQILGQKVEFLVSFYNNEISEKSEIFDDQFSVERPDGSNFTLKIRSTKLEDSAMYFCASSESGRRETQYFGPGTRLLVL.